The clone carrying this T cell receptor beta chain came up many times. Its antigen remains unknown. The CDR3 extends over 14 amino acids. Germline V gene sequence: CDR1 KGHDR, CDR2 SFDVKD. The V gene lost 2 bases and the J gene lost 2 bases, with 6 bases spanning the gap. As the method for making TCR beta libraries, quantitative 5'-RACE with molecular barcodes was used. TCRdb itself ran the 5' RACE reads through MiXCR, one entry per CDR3 protein. Of about 500,000 distinct CDR3 sequences detected, roughly an eighth appear once; the ten largest clones hold under 7.5%. The sample originates from a study of CD8 T cells in ankylosing spondylitis. Overall study findings and caveats: Disease-linked clones proved CD8+ and comparatively uncommon in peripheral blood. A TCR beta motif of several highly homologous variants seemed to mark ankylosing spondylitis blood.

The chain employs TRBV24-1 and TRBJ2-1; no firm D call. Material: blood, either unsorted or a sorted T cell fraction (not recorded which). This clonotype originated in a male donor with ankylosing spondylitis. In DNA form, the CDR3 reads TGTGCCACCAGTGATTGGCAGGCCTACAATGAGCAGTTCTTC. As protein: CATSDWQAYNEQFF.